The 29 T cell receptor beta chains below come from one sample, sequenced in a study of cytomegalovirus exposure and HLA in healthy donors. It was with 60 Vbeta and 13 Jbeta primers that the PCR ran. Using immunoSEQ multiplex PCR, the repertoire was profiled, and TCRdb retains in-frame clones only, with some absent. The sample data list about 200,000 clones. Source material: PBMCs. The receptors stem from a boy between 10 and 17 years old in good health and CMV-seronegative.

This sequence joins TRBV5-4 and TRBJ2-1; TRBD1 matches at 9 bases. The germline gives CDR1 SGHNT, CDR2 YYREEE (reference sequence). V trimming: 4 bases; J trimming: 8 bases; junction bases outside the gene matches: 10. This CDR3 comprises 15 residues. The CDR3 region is CASSPLHRGPDEQFF. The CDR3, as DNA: TGTGCCAGCAGCCCCCTCCACAGGGGGCCCGATGAGCAGTTCTTC.

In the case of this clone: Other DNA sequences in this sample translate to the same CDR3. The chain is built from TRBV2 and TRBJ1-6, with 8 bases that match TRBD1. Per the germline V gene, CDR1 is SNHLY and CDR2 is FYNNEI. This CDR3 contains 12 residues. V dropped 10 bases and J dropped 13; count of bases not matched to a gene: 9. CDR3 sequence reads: CAIGQGGSPLHF. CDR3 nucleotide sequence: TGTGCCATAGGACAGGGCGGATCCCCCCTCCACTTT.

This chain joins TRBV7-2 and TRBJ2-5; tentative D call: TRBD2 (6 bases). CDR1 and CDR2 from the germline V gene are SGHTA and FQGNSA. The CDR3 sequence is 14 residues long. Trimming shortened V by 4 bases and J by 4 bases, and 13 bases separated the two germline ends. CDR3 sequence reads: CASSYGTSGETQYF. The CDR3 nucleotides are TGTGCCAGCAGCTACGGGACTTCGGGAGAGACCCAGTACTTC.

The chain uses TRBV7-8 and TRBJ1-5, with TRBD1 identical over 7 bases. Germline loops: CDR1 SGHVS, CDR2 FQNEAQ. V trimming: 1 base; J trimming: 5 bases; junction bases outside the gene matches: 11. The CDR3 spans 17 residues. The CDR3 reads CASSLGVLRDRDQPQHF. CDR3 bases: TGTGCCAGCAGCTTAGGAGTCCTCCGGGACAGAGATCAGCCCCAGCATTTT. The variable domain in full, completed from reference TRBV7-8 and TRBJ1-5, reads GAGVSQSPRYKVAKRGQDVALRCDPISGHVSLFWYQQALGQGPEFLTYFQNEAQLDKSGLPSDRFFAERPEGSVSTLKIQRTQQEDSAVYLCASSLGVLRDRDQPQHFGDGTRLSIL.

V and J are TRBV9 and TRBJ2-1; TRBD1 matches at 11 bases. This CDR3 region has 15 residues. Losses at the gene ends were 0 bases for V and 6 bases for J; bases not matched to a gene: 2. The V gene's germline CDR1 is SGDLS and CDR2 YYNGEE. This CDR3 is CASSVDGTGGNEQFF. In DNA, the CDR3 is TGTGCCAGCAGCGTAGACGGGACAGGGGGCAATGAGCAGTTCTTC.

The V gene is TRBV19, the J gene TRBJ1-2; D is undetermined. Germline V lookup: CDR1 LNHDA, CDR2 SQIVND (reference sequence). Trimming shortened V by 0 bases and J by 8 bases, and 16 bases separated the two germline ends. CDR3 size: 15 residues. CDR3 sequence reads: CASSIDLRRTGGYTF. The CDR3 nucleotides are TGTGCCAGTAGTATAGATCTTCGGAGGACCGGGGGCTACACCTTC.

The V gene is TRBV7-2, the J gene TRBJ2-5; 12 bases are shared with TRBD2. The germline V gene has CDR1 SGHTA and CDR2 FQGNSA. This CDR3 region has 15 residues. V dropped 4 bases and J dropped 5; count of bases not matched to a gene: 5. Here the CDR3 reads CASSSWTSGDETQYF. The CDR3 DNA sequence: TGTGCCAGCAGCTCCTGGACTAGCGGGGATGAGACCCAGTACTTC.

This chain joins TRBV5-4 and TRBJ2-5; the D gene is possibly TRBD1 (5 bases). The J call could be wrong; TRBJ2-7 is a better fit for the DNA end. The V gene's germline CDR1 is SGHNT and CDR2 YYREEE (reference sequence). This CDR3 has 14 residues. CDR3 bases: TGTGCCAGCAGGCGGAGCGACAGACCCTACGAGCAGTACTTC. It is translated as CASRRSDRPYEQYF.

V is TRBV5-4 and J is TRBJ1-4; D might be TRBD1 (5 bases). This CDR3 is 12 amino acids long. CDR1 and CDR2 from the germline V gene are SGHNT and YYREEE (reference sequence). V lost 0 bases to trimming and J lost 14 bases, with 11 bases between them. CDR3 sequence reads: CASSLAGGTLFF. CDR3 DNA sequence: TGTGCCAGCAGCTTGGCTGGGGGGACGCTGTTTTTT. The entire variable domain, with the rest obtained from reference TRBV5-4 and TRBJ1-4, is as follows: ETGVTQSPTHLIKTRGQQVTLRCSSQSGHNTVSWYQQALGQGPQFIFQYYREEENGRGNFPPRFSGLQFPNYSSELNVNALELDDSALYLCASSLAGGTLFFGSGTQLSVL.

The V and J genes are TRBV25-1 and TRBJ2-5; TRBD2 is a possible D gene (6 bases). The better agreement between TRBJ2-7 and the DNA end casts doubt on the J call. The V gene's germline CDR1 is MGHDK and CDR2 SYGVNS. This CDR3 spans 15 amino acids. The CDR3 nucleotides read TGTGCCAGCAGTGACGGGGGATATAACACCTACGAGCAGTACTTC. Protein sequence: CASSDGGYNTYEQYF.

CDR3 protein: CASGRQGRDSPLHF. The CDR3 bases are TGTGCCAGCGGGCGACAGGGGAGGGATTCACCCCTCCACTTT. The gene calls are TRBV25-1 and TRBJ1-6, with TRBD1 identical over 8 bases. The trim removed 8 bases at V and 8 bases at J, leaving 8 bases unmatched. The CDR3 has 14 residues. Germline V gives CDR1 MGHDK, CDR2 SYGVNS.

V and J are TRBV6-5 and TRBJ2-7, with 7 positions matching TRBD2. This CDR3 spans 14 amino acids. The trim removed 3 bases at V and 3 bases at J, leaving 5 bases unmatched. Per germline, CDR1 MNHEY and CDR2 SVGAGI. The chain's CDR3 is CASSYGGGGYEQYF. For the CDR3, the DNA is TGTGCCAGCAGTTATGGGGGGGGAGGCTACGAGCAGTACTTC.

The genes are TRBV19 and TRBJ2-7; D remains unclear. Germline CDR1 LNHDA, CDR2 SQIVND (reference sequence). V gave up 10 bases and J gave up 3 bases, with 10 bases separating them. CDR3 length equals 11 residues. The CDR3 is CATTGDYEQYF. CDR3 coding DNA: TGTGCCACCACCGGAGACTACGAGCAGTACTTC.

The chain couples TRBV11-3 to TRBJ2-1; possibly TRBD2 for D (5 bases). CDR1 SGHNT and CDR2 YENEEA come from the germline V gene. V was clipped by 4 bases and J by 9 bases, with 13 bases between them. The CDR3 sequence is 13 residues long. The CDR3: CASSSNTGIEQFF. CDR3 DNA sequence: TGTGCCAGCAGCTCGAATACCGGGATTGAGCAGTTCTTC.

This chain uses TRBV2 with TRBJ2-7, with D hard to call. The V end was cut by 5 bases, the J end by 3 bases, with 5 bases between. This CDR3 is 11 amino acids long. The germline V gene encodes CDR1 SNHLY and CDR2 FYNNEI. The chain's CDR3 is CASSPFYEQYF. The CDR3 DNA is TGTGCCAGCAGTCCCTTCTACGAGCAGTACTTC.

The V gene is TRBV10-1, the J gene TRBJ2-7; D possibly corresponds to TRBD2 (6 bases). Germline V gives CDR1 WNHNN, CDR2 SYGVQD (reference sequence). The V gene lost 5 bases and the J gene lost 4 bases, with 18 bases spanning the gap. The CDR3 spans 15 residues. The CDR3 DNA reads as TGCGCCAGCAGTCCCCGTGCGCGGGGCTGGTACGAGCAGTACTTC. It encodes CASSPRARGWYEQYF.

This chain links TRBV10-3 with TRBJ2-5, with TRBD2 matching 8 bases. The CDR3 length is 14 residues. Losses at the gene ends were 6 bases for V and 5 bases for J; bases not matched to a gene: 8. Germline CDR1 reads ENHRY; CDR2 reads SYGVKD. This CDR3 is CAISGTSSGETQYF. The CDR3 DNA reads TGTGCCATCAGCGGGACTAGTTCCGGGGAGACCCAGTACTTC.

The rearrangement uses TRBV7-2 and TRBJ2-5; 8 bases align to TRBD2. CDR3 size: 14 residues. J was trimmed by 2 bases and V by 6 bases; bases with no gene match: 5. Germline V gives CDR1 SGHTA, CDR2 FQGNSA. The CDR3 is CASSVAGSQETQYF. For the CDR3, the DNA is TGTGCCAGCAGTGTAGCGGGGAGTCAAGAGACCCAGTACTTC.

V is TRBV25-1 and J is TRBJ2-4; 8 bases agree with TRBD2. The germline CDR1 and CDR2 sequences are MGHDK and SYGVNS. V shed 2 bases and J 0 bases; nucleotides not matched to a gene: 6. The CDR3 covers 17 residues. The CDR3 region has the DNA TGTGCCAGCAGTGAAGACGGGGGGGGGCTAGCCAAAAACATTCAGTACTTC. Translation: CASSEDGGGLAKNIQYF. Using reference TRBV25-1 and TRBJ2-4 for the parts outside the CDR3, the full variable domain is EADIYQTPRYLVIGTGKKITLECSQTMGHDKMYWYQQDPGMELHLIHYSYGVNSTEKGDLSSESTVSRIRTEHFPLTLESARPSHTSQYLCASSEDGGGLAKNIQYFGAGTRLSVL.

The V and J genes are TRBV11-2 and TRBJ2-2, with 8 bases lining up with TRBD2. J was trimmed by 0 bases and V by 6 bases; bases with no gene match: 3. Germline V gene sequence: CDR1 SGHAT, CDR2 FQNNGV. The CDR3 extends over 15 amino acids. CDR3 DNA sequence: TGTGCCAGCAGTACGGGACTAGCGAACACCGGGGAGCTGTTTTTT. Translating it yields CASSTGLANTGELFF.

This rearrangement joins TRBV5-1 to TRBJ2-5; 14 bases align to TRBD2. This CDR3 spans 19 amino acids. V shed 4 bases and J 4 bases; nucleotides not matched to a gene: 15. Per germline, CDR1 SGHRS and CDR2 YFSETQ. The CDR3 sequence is CASSLEAGLAGAGGETQYF. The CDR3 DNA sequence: TGCGCCAGCAGCCTTGAGGCGGGACTAGCGGGGGCCGGGGGAGAGACCCAGTACTTC.

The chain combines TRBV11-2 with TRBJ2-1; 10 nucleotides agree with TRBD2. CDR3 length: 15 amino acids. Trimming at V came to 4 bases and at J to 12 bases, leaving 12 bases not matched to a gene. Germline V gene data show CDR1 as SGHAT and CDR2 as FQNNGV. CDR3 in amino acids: CASSSPQRGGLWQFF. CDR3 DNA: TGTGCCAGCAGCTCGCCCCAGCGGGGGGGTTTATGGCAGTTCTTC. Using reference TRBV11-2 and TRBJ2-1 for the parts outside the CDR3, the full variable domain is EAGVAQSPRYKIIEKRQSVAFWCNPISGHATLYWYQQILGQGPKLLIQFQNNGVVDDSQLPKDRFSAERLKGVDSTLKIQPAKLEDSAVYLCASSSPQRGGLWQFFGPGTRLTVL.

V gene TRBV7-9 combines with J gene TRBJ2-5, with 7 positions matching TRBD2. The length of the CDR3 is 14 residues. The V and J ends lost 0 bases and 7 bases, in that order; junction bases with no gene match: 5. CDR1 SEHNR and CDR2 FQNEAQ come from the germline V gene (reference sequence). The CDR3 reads CASSLAPAGLTQYF. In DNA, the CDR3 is TGTGCCAGCAGCTTAGCCCCAGCGGGGTTGACCCAGTACTTC.

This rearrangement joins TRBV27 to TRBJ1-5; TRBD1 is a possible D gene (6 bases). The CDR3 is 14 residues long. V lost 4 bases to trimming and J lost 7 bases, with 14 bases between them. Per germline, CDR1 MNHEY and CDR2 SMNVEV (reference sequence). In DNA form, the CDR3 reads TGTGCCAGCAGTTACACAGGGTATGGGCAGCCCCAGCATTTT. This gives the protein CASSYTGYGQPQHF.

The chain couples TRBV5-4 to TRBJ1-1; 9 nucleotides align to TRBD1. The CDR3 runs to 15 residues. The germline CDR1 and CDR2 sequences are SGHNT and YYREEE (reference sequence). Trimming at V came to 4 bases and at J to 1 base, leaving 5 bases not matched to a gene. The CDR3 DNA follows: TGTGCCAGCAGCAAAGGGGGACAGGGGAACACTGAAGCTTTCTTT. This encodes CASSKGGQGNTEAFF.

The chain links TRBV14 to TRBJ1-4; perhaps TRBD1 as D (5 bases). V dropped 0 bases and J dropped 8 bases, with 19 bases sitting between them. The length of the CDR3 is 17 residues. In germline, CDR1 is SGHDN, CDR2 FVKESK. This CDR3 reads CASSQDAVQGGWEKLFF. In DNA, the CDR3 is TGTGCCAGCAGCCAAGATGCTGTGCAGGGCGGTTGGGAAAAACTGTTTTTT.

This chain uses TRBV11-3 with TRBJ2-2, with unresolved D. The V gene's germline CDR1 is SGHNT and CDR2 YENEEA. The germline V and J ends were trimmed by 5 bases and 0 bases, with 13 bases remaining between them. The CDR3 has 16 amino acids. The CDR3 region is CASSPLTPANTGELFF. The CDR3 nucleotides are TGTGCCAGCAGCCCCCTCACCCCAGCGAACACCGGGGAGCTGTTTTTT. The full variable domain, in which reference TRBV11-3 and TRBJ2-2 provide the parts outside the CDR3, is EAGVVQSPRYKIIEKKQPVAFWCNPISGHNTLYWYLQNLGQGPELLIRYENEEAVDDSQLPKDRFSAERLKGVDSTLKIQPAELGDSAVYLCASSPLTPANTGELFFGEGSRLTVL.

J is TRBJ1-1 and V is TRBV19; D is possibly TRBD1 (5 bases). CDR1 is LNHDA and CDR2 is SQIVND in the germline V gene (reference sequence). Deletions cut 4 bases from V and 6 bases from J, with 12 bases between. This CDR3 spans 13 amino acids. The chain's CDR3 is CASSTGGISEAFF. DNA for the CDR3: TGTGCCAGTAGTACGGGGGGTATCTCTGAAGCTTTCTTT.

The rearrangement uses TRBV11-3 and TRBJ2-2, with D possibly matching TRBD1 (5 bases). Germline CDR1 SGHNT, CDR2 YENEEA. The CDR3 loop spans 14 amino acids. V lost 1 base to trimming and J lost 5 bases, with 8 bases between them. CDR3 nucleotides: TGTGCCAGCAGCTTAGTAGGGGCAACCGGGGAGCTGTTTTTT. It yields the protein CASSLVGATGELFF.